The T cell receptor beta chain under discussion was sequenced for a study of T cells in Graves' hyperthyroidism and ophthalmopathy. Findings and limits, study-wide: The majority of expanded thyroid clonotypes above 0.001 also appeared in blood.

This CDR3 spans 15 amino acids. Trimming cost V 6 bases and J 0 bases; bases outside gene matches: 7. RNA transcripts gave rise to amplified TCR beta CDR3 regions. A first-round RT-PCR of the TCR CDR3 used the HTBI primer set. TCRdb re-analysed the multiplex PCR reads in MiXCR, keeping a single row per CDR3 protein. The sample has a few hundred thousand distinct CDR3 sequences; 25% are singletons. This clonotype was recorded at least ten times. As yet, its antigen is unknown. The sequence was obtained from a man in his fifties with Graves' hyperthyroidism. The sample comprised blood. The chain uses TRBV12-3 or TRBV12-4 and TRBJ2-7; TRBD1 agrees at 8 bases. CDR3 protein: CASSQDRALSYEQYF. Written as DNA, the CDR3 is TGTGCCAGCAGCCAGGACAGGGCGCTCTCCTACGAGCAGTACTTC.